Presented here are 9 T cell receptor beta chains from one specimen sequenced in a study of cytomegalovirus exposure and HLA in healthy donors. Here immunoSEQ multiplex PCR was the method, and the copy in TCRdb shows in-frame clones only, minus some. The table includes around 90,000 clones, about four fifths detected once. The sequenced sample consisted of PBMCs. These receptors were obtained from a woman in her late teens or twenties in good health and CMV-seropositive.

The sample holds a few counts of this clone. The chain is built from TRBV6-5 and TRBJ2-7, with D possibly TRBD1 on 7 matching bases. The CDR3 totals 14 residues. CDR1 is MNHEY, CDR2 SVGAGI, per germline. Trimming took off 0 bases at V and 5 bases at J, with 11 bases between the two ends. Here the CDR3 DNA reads TGTGCCAGCAGTTACTCCAGGGGGGAGCACGAGCAGTACTTC. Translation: CASSYSRGEHEQYF.

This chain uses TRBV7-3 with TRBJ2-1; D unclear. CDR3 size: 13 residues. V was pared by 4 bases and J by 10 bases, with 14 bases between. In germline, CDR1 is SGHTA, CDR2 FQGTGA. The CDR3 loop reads CASSSDGAGEQFF. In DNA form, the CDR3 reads TGTGCCAGCAGCTCTGACGGAGCTGGGGAGCAGTTCTTC.

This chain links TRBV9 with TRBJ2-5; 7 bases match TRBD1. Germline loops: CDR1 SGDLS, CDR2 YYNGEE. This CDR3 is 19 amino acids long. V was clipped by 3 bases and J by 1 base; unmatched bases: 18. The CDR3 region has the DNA TGTGCCAGCAGCGGTCATTTCGAGGGGGCCCCTTTACTCCAAGAGACCCAGTACTTC. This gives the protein CASSGHFEGAPLLQETQYF.

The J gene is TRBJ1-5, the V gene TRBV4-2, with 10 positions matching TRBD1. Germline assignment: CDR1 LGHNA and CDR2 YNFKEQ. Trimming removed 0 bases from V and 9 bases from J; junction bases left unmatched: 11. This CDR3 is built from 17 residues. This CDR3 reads CASSQDPGQGVSGPQHF. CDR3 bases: TGTGCCAGCAGCCAAGACCCCGGACAGGGGGTTAGTGGGCCCCAGCATTTT.

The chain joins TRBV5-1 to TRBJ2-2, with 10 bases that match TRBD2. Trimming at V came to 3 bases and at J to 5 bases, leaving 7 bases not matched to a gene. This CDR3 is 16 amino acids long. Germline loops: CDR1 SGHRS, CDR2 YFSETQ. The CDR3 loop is CASSSPAGGATGELFF. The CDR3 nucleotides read TGCGCCAGCAGCTCCCCAGCGGGGGGGGCTACCGGGGAGCTGTTTTTT.

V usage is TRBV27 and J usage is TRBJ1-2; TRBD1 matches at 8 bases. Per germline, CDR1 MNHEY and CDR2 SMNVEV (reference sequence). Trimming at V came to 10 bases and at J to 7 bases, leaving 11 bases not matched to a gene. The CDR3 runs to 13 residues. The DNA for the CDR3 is TGTGCCACCCGAACAGGGGGTTTGGGTGGCTACACCTTC. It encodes CATRTGGLGGYTF.

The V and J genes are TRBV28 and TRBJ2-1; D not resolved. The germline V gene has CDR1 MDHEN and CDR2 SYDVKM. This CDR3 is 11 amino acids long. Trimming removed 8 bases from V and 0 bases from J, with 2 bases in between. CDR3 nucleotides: TGTGCCAGCTACTCCTACAATGAGCAGTTCTTC. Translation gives CASYSYNEQFF.

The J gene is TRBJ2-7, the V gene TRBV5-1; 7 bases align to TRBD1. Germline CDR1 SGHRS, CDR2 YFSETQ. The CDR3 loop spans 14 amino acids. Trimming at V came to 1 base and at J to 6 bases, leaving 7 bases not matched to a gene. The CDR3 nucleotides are TGCGCCAGCAGCTTGAACAGGGGAACGGGCGAGCAGTACTTC. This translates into CASSLNRGTGEQYF.

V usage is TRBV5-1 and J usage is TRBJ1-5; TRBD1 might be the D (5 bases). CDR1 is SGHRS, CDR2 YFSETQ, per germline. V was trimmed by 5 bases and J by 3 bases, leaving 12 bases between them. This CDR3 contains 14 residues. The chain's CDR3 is CASSLDSFNQPQHF. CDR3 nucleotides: TGCGCCAGCAGTCTCGACAGCTTCAATCAGCCCCAGCATTTT.